The present TCR beta chain was sequenced within a study of blood T cell repertoires in COVID-19. Overall study context: COVID-19 samples collected from the United States, Italy and Spain covered acute and convalescent phases. Sources were T cells, B-cell-depleted T cells, or PBMCs; the material itself was cDNA or gDNA.

In the study's own analysis: Reference gene primer amplification gave nucleated cell count estimates. Generated by immunoSEQ multiplex PCR, the TCRdb table keeps only in-frame clones and is missing some. V, J and clone size are those of that table, while D and trimming were read from the DNA. The repertoire holds about 86,000 clones, with 79% as singletons. Germline CDR1 reads MDHEN; CDR2 reads SYDVKM. This CDR3 has 14 amino acids. Trimming took 5 bases from V and 5 from J; bases not matched to a gene: 8. The source of this sequence is a man aged 65 to 79 with acute or convalescent COVID-19. Sequencing was carried out using peripheral blood. The chain is built from TRBV28 and TRBJ1-2, with 7 bases lining up with TRBD1. The CDR3 coding sequence is TGTGCCAGCAGTACCCCACAGGGGAGGTATGGCTACACCTTC. This gives the protein CASSTPQGRYGYTF.